This is a list of T cell receptor beta chains from one sample in a study of PD-1 blockade in classical Hodgkin lymphoma. TCRdb's copy holds only in-frame clones and misses some; the assay was immunoSEQ multiplex PCR. The sample has about 15,000 clones; just under 85% are singletons. The sequences come from CD4+ T cells from blood, collected at baseline. These receptor sequences come from a human donor with classical Hodgkin lymphoma. The CDR3 runs from the conserved cysteine through the conserved F or W. The D gene is left open where the match is weak. Rows give clone size only sometimes, using once, few, many, or a class for an expanded clone.

d_call	clone_size	v_call	j_call	cdr3_nt	cdr3_aa
NA	NA	TRBV2	TRBJ2-7	TGTGCCAGCAGCGGGGACCTCACAACCTACGAGCAGTACTTC	CASSGDLTTYEQYF
TRBD2	once	TRBV11-2	TRBJ2-1	TGTGCCAGCAGCTTGAGGCTAGCGGGGGGGCCGTACAATGAGCAGTTCTTC	CASSLRLAGGPYNEQFF
NA	NA	TRBV5-1	TRBJ2-5	TGCGCCAGCAGCGTGGCCCGCCAAGAGACCCAGTACTTC	CASSVARQETQYF
TRBD1	NA	TRBV18	TRBJ1-1	TGTGCCAGCCCCCAGACAGGGTTGCCTGAAGCTTTCTTT	CASPQTGLPEAFF
TRBD1	NA	TRBV13	TRBJ1-2	TGTGCCAGCAGCTTAGCGGACAGGGTTCGTGGTGGCTACACCTTC	CASSLADRVRGGYTF
NA	NA	TRBV6-5	TRBJ2-5	TGTGCCACAGCGACCCGGAGCCTTTGGGAGACCCAGTACTTC	CATATRSLWETQYF
NA	NA	TRBV18	TRBJ1-3	TGTGCCAGCTCATCCACGACAGTTGACTCTGGAAACACCATATATTTT	CASSSTTVDSGNTIYF
NA	NA	TRBV6-5	TRBJ2-1	TGTGCCAGCAGTTACATAGGGATCGAGCAGTTCTTC	CASSYIGIEQFF
TRBD2	NA	TRBV6-6	TRBJ2-1	TGTGCCAGCAGTTCGGCGGGGGGATCCTACAATGAGCAGTTCTTC	CASSSAGGSYNEQFF
NA	few	TRBV7-9	TRBJ1-1	TGTGCCAGCAGCCTCTTAGGGGGACGCACTGAAGCTTTCTTT	CASSLLGGRTEAFF
NA	NA	TRBV7-9	TRBJ2-5	TGTGCCAGCAGCTTCCAAGAGACCCAGTACTTC	CASSFQETQYF
TRBD1	NA	TRBV7-8	TRBJ1-1	TGTGCCAGCAGCTTAGGCCCCAGGGGGCAAAGGGACACTGAAGCTTTCTTT	CASSLGPRGQRDTEAFF
NA	few	TRBV4-1	TRBJ1-5	TGCGCCAGCAGCCAAGTTGGAGGGGACCAGCCCCAGCATTTT	CASSQVGGDQPQHF
NA	NA	TRBV30	TRBJ2-7	TGTGCCTGGAGTCCAGGAGCCTACGAGCAGTACTTC	CAWSPGAYEQYF
NA	NA	TRBV7-9	TRBJ1-2	TGTGCCAGCCGGCGGGACTATGGCTACACCTTC	CASRRDYGYTF
NA	NA	TRBV6-5	TRBJ2-7	TGTGCCAGCAGTTACCTCAGGGCCCCCTACGAGCAGTACTTC	CASSYLRAPYEQYF
TRBD1	NA	TRBV5-1	TRBJ2-5	TGCGCCAGCAGCTCCGGGACAGGATACCAAGAGACCCAGTACTTC	CASSSGTGYQETQYF
TRBD2	NA	TRBV19	TRBJ2-1	TGTGCCAGTAGTATTCTAGCGGGAGGTTCCTACAATGAGCAGTTCTTC	CASSILAGGSYNEQFF
NA	NA	TRBV5-1	TRBJ1-1	TGCGCCAGCAGCTTGGGCGGGGGCAAGGGCACTGAAGCTTTCTTT	CASSLGGGKGTEAFF
NA	NA	TRBV5-4	TRBJ1-2	TGTGCCAGCAGCTTGGGAGGGGGAGGCGGCTACACCTTC	CASSLGGGGGYTF
TRBD2	NA	TRBV7-8	TRBJ2-2	TGTGCCAGCAGCGCTAGCGGGCACGGGGAGCTGTTTTTT	CASSASGHGELFF
NA	NA	TRBV6-1	TRBJ2-4	TGTGCCAGCAGTGAAAGCCAGGGGAACGGGCAAAACATTCAGTACTTC	CASSESQGNGQNIQYF
TRBD1	few	TRBV2	TRBJ2-7	TGTGCCAGCAAGGAAAGTACAGGGGGCCCCTCAGAGCAGTACTTC	CASKESTGGPSEQYF
NA	NA	TRBV11-1	TRBJ1-4	TGTGCCAGCAGCTTTAATCCGAGTAATGAAAAACTGTTTTTT	CASSFNPSNEKLFF
NA	NA	TRBV27	TRBJ1-6	TGTGCCAGCAGATCGATGGGACACTATAATTCACCCCTCCACTTT	CASRSMGHYNSPLHF
TRBD1	NA	TRBV6-5	TRBJ2-3	TGTGCCAGCAGTTACTCCGACAGGGGCACGCAGTATTTT	CASSYSDRGTQYF
NA	once	TRBV7-9	TRBJ2-2	TGTGCCAGCACCTCCCGGTTGGGACCGAACACCGGGGAGCTGTTTTTT	CASTSRLGPNTGELFF
TRBD1	NA	TRBV6-4	TRBJ2-4	TGTGCCAGCAGTGACGACAGGACAGGGGGCAATGTTGTGGCCAAAAACATTCAGTACTTC	CASSDDRTGGNVVAKNIQYF
NA	NA	TRBV28	TRBJ2-7	TGTGCCAGCAGCATCCTTAAACAGAGACCTAAACCCTACGAGCAGTACTTC	CASSILKQRPKPYEQYF
TRBD1	few	TRBV5-1	TRBJ1-2	TGCGCCAGCAGCGTAACCGGGACAGGGGTCGGCTACACCTTC	CASSVTGTGVGYTF
NA	NA	TRBV27	TRBJ2-7	TGTGCCAGCAGTTTACGGCCCCCTCGACCCGCTGTAGGATCGTACGAGCAGTACTTC	CASSLRPPRPAVGSYEQYF
TRBD1	NA	TRBV7-7	TRBJ1-4	TGTGCTAGCAGCCCCCGACAGGGGAGAAATGAAAAACTGTTTTTT	CASSPRQGRNEKLFF
NA	NA	TRBV6-6	TRBJ1-1	TGTGCCAGCAGTTCAACAGGGTTGCGGAACACTGAAGCTTTCTTT	CASSSTGLRNTEAFF
NA	once	TRBV7-2	TRBJ1-4	TGTGCCAGCAGCTTATCCCCGATTAATGAAAAACTGTTTTTT	CASSLSPINEKLFF
NA	NA	TRBV5-1	TRBJ2-7	TGCGCCAGCAGCTTGGTTACCCGCTACGAGCAGTACTTC	CASSLVTRYEQYF
TRBD1	NA	TRBV10-3	TRBJ2-3	TGTGCCATCAGTGCAAGCCGGGACAGGGGGCAGTCAGATACGCAGTATTTT	CAISASRDRGQSDTQYF
TRBD1	NA	TRBV18	TRBJ1-4	TGTGCCAGCTCACCACCGGATGACAGGGGACGGGAAAAACTGTTTTTT	CASSPPDDRGREKLFF